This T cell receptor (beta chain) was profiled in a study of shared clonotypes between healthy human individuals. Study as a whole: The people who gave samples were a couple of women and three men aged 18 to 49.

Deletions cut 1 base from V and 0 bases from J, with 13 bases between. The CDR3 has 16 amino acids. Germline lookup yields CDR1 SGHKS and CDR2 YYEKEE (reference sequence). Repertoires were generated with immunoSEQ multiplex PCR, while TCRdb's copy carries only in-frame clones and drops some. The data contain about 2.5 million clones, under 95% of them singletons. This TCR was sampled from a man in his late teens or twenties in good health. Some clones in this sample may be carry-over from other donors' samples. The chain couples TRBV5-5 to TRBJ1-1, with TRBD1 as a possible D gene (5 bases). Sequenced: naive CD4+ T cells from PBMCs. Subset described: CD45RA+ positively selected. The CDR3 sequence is CASSLPLGTMNTEAFF. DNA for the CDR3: TGTGCCAGCAGCTTGCCGTTAGGGACTATGAACACTGAAGCTTTCTTT. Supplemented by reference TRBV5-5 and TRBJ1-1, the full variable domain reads DAGVTQSPTHLIKTRGQQVTLRCSPISGHKSVSWYQQVLGQGPQFIFQYYEKEERGRGNFPDRFSARQFPNYSSELNVNALLLGDSALYLCASSLPLGTMNTEAFFGQGTRLTVV.